What follows are 29 T cell receptor beta chains derived from one specimen sequenced in a study of response to subunit inactivated influenza vaccine. One entry per CDR3 protein, called by TCRdb with MiXCR from the RT-PCR reads. The sample contains roughly 550,000 distinct CDR3 sequences, around 25% of which appear only once. This sample also appeared in a second study, on T cells expressing NK-cell markers. That paper notes: A 5'RACE template switching approach incorporating UMIs was used to make TCR beta cDNA.

The specimen was CD4+ T cells sorted from PBMCs, collected approximately 13 days after vaccination. All receptors come from a man aged 50-59 years who received an inactivated influenza vaccine.

The chain couples TRBV18 to TRBJ1-6; 9 nucleotides line up with TRBD1. The CDR3 runs 14 residues. Germline trimming cut 6 bases from V and 7 bases from J; bases unmatched to any gene: 4. In germline, CDR1 is KGHSH, CDR2 LQKENI. This CDR3 reads CASSGTGTNSPLHF. The DNA of the CDR3 is TGTGCCAGCTCTGGGACAGGGACCAATTCACCCCTCCACTTT. The whole variable domain, remainder taken from reference TRBV18 and TRBJ1-6, is NAGVMQNPRHLVRRRGQEARLRCSPMKGHSHVYWYRQLPEEGLKFMVYLQKENIIDESGMPKERFSAEFPKEGPSILRIQQVVRGDSAAYFCASSGTGTNSPLHFGNGTRLTVT.

The table lists this clonotype with many counts. V and J are TRBV5-1 and TRBJ1-1; TRBD1 might be the D (5 bases). The V gene's germline CDR1 is SGHRS and CDR2 YFSETQ. V was cut by 0 bases and J by 2 bases, with 8 bases left in between. The CDR3 contains 14 residues. The CDR3 sequence: CASSLVDRNTEAFF. CDR3 nucleotides: TGCGCCAGCAGCTTGGTCGACAGAAACACTGAAGCTTTCTTT. Based on the CDR3 plus reference TRBV5-1 and TRBJ1-1, the full variable domain is KAGVTQTPRYLIKTRGQQVTLSCSPISGHRSVSWYQQTPGQGLQFLFEYFSETQRNKGNFPGRFSGRQFSNSRSEMNVSTLELGDSALYLCASSLVDRNTEAFFGQGTRLTVV.

The chain recombines TRBV6-1 with TRBJ2-4, with D tentatively TRBD1 or TRBD2 (5 bases each). This CDR3 region has 12 residues. Germline lookup yields CDR1 MNHNS and CDR2 SASEGT. The ends were cut back, 3 bases at V and 11 bases at J, with 11 bases in the middle. DNA for the CDR3: TGTGCCAGCAGTGATGGGGGTAGGGTTCAGTACTTC. Protein product: CASSDGGRVQYF.

The chain is built from TRBV11-3 and TRBJ2-3, with D unclear. Germline CDR1 is SGHNT and CDR2 is YENEEA. Trimming removed 4 bases from V and 5 bases from J, with 10 bases in between. This CDR3 has 13 residues. The CDR3 DNA is TGTGCCAGCAGCTCGGGTATGAGAGATACGCAGTATTTT. This gives the protein CASSSGMRDTQYF.

This clonotype was observed a few times. CDR3 region: CASSPGTVEAFF. The DNA for the CDR3 is TGTGCCAGCAGTCCCGGGACAGTTGAAGCTTTCTTT. The V gene is TRBV12-3 or TRBV12-4, the J gene TRBJ1-1; 7 bases are shared with TRBD1. Trimming took 5 bases from V and 7 from J; bases not matched to a gene: 4. The CDR3 contains 12 residues.

This clonotype was counted only a few times. This sequence joins TRBV2 and TRBJ1-2, with 8 bases that match TRBD1. Germline values: CDR1 SNHLY, CDR2 FYNNEI. The CDR3 is 14 residues long. Trimming took 3 bases from V and 7 from J; bases not matched to a gene: 7. This chain's CDR3 is CASSEDRVAVGYTF. In nucleotides, the CDR3 is TGTGCCAGCAGTGAGGACAGGGTGGCTGTTGGCTACACCTTC.

The chain combines TRBV6-1 with TRBJ2-3, with TRBD2 matching 13 bases. This CDR3 is 18 amino acids long. CDR1 MNHNS and CDR2 SASEGT come from the germline V gene. The J segment lost 2 bases and the V segment lost 6 bases, leaving 11 bases of the junction unmatched. For the CDR3, the DNA is TGTGCCAGCAGAACCCCCGGGACTAGCGGGACTTTCACAGATACGCAGTATTTT. Translated: CASRTPGTSGTFTDTQYF.

At least ten counts were recorded for this clonotype. This sequence joins TRBV20-1 and TRBJ2-6, with a weak D call TRBD1 (5 bases). Deletions cut 4 bases from V and 4 bases from J, with 11 bases between. Germline V gene lookup returns CDR1 DFQATT and CDR2 SNEGSKA (reference sequence). The CDR3 is 14 residues long. The CDR3: CSATQGSGANVLTF. DNA of the CDR3: TGCAGTGCTACTCAGGGATCGGGGGCCAACGTCCTGACTTTC.

In its sample, this clonotype was seen a few times. The chain combines TRBV7-6 with TRBJ1-4; D gene unclear. The V and J ends lost 5 bases and 0 bases respectively, with 7 bases between them. In germline, CDR1 is SGHVS, CDR2 FNYEAQ. The CDR3 is made up of 14 amino acids. The CDR3 loop reads CASSPRSTNEKLFF. The DNA of the CDR3 is TGTGCCAGCAGCCCGAGGTCAACTAATGAAAAACTGTTTTTT. The variable domain in full, with the rest retrieved from reference TRBV7-6 and TRBJ1-4, is GAGVSQSPRYKVTKRGQDVALRCDPISGHVSLYWYRQALGQGPEFLTYFNYEAQQDKSGLPNDRFSAERPEGSISTLTIQRTEQRDSAMYRCASSPRSTNEKLFFGSGTQLSVL.

This clonotype was picked up many times. The rearrangement joins TRBV4-2 to TRBJ2-1; 8 bases fit TRBD2. CDR3 length equals 16 residues. From germline, CDR1 is LGHNA and CDR2 YNFKEQ. Trimming at V came to 1 base and at J to 6 bases, leaving 8 bases not matched to a gene. This CDR3 reads CASSQVLGLAINEQFF. Here the CDR3 DNA reads TGTGCCAGCAGCCAAGTCCTTGGACTAGCTATCAATGAGCAGTTCTTC.

The sample holds a few counts of this clonotype. The genes are TRBV20-1 and TRBJ1-5, with 7 bases that match TRBD1. Germline V gene data show CDR1 as DFQATT and CDR2 as SNEGSKA (reference sequence). The J segment lost 12 bases and the V segment lost 3 bases, leaving 11 bases of the junction unmatched. This CDR3 has 13 residues. The DNA of the CDR3 is TGCAGTGCTAGGAAAACAGGGGAAGGACTCCAGCATTTT. Its translation: CSARKTGEGLQHF.

V usage is TRBV20-1 and J usage is TRBJ2-1; the match to TRBD1 covers 9 bases. The V segment lost 1 base and the J segment 9 bases; nucleotides outside the gene matches: 7. Germline V gene lookup returns CDR1 DFQATT and CDR2 SNEGSKA (reference sequence). The CDR3 contains 14 residues. This CDR3 is CSARALQGAGEQFF. The CDR3 bases are TGCAGTGCTAGAGCCTTACAGGGGGCCGGTGAGCAGTTCTTC.

V and J are TRBV3-1 and TRBJ2-3, with D unclear. The CDR3 totals 14 residues. From germline, CDR1 is LGHDT and CDR2 YNNKEL (reference sequence). Between the trimmed V and J ends, which lost 2 bases and 3 bases, there was a span of 9 bases. CDR3 sequence: CASSQQPLTDTQYF. The CDR3 DNA sequence: TGTGCCAGCAGCCAACAACCCCTAACAGATACGCAGTATTTT.

Notes on this clonotype: A much more abundant neighbour one base away suggests this may be a read error. This chain joins TRBV6-2 or TRBV6-3 and TRBJ1-6; D is uncertain. CDR3 size: 15 residues. Germline V gene lookup returns CDR1 MNHEY and CDR2 SVGEGT. The CDR3 here is CVSSGRSSYNSPLHF. CDR3 nucleotide sequence: TGTGTCAGCAGTGGAAGAAGCTCCTATAATTCACCCCTCCACTTT.

There are a few counts of this clonotype. The chain combines TRBV5-1 with TRBJ1-1; D might be TRBD1 (5 bases). Trimming cost V 3 bases and J 1 base, with 16 bases left between them. The germline V gene encodes CDR1 SGHRS and CDR2 YFSETQ. The CDR3 totals 16 residues. CDR3 region: CASSSNPGVGNTEAFF. CDR3 nucleotide sequence: TGCGCCAGCAGCTCGAACCCGGGGGTTGGGAACACTGAAGCTTTCTTT.

This clonotype was detected many times. The V and J genes are TRBV29-1 and TRBJ2-7; D is uncertain. Trimming removed 4 bases from V and 0 bases from J, with 7 bases in between. The CDR3 has 12 amino acids. CDR1 and CDR2 from the germline V gene are SQVTM and ANQGSEA. The DNA of the CDR3 is TGCAGCGTTGCGGATGGCTCCTACGAGCAGTACTTC. As protein: CSVADGSYEQYF.

This clonotype was observed a few times. This chain uses TRBV7-6 with TRBJ2-2; D not resolved. The CDR3 is 15 residues long. Germline assignment: CDR1 SGHVS and CDR2 FNYEAQ. V lost 5 bases and J lost 3, with 13 bases in between. This CDR3 reads CASSPTGTDTGELFF. The CDR3 coding sequence is TGTGCCAGCAGCCCCACGGGTACAGACACCGGGGAGCTGTTTTTT.

V usage is TRBV7-3 and J usage is TRBJ2-2; D not certain. V dropped 2 bases and J dropped 1 base, with 8 bases sitting between them. Germline CDR1 reads SGHTA; CDR2 reads FQGTGA. This CDR3 has 15 residues. The CDR3 DNA reads as TGTGCCAGCAGCTTAGGACCTGAGAACACCGGGGAGCTGTTTTTT. Amino acid sequence: CASSLGPENTGELFF.

The V and J genes are TRBV3-1 and TRBJ1-6, with TRBD1 as a possible D gene (5 bases). V was trimmed by 1 base and J by 9 bases, leaving 13 bases between them. The length of the CDR3 is 15 residues. Germline CDR1 LGHDT, CDR2 YNNKEL (reference sequence). The CDR3 is CASSQGEGGGSPLHF. The DNA of the CDR3 is TGTGCCAGCAGCCAAGGGGAGGGCGGGGGTTCACCCCTCCACTTT.

This clonotype occurred many times. The J gene is TRBJ2-1, the V gene TRBV28, with D possibly TRBD2 on 5 matching bases. V lost 7 bases and J 6 bases, leaving 16 bases between the germline ends. The CDR3 sequence is 14 residues long. Germline assignment: CDR1 MDHEN and CDR2 SYDVKM. The CDR3 DNA reads TGTGCCAGCACCATGAGGGCGTTGGTCAATGAGCAGTTCTTC. It yields the protein CASTMRALVNEQFF.

V usage is TRBV20-1 and J usage is TRBJ2-1; the D is unclear. CDR1 DFQATT and CDR2 SNEGSKA come from the germline V gene (reference sequence). V shed 2 bases and J shed 1 base, with 9 bases lying between them. This CDR3 spans 14 amino acids. The chain's CDR3 is CSARIGRSYNEQFF. The DNA for the CDR3 is TGCAGTGCTAGAATAGGGCGGTCCTACAATGAGCAGTTCTTC.

This clonotype was picked up a small number of times. This sequence joins TRBV11-2 and TRBJ2-7; the D is unclear. V was clipped by 1 base and J by 3 bases, with 7 bases between them. CDR3 length: 13 amino acids. CDR1 and CDR2 from the germline V gene are SGHAT and FQNNGV. In DNA, the CDR3 is TGTGCCAGCAGCTTAGGGGCAGTCTACGAGCAGTACTTC. Protein sequence: CASSLGAVYEQYF.

V usage is TRBV5-1 and J usage is TRBJ1-1; D unclear. The CDR3 length is 14 residues. CDR1 and CDR2 from the germline V gene are SGHRS and YFSETQ. The V gene lost 3 bases and the J gene lost 2 bases, with 11 bases spanning the gap. The CDR3 loop is CASSSGGANTEAFF. The DNA for the CDR3 is TGCGCCAGCAGCTCTGGAGGAGCTAACACTGAAGCTTTCTTT.

This clonotype was picked up a small number of times. A read error is possible here, since a much larger clone lies one base away. This chain joins TRBV7-9 and TRBJ1-3; no clear D. There are 14 residues in the CDR3. CDR1 and CDR2 from the germline V gene are SEHNR and FQNEAQ (reference sequence). The DNA of the CDR3 is TGTGCCAGAAGCTTAGTATCCCCAGGAAACACCATATATTTT. It translates to CARSLVSPGNTIYF.

A few counts support this clonotype. V and J are TRBV20-1 and TRBJ1-6; a weak D match, TRBD1 (6 bases). There are 13 residues in the CDR3. V lost 5 bases to trimming and J lost 5 bases, with 10 bases between them. Germline V lookup: CDR1 DFQATT, CDR2 SNEGSKA (reference sequence). CDR3 sequence (DNA): TGCAGTGCTCATCAGGGGAATAATTCACCCCTCCACTTT. Translation: CSAHQGNNSPLHF.

This clonotype was observed a handful of times. The CDR3 bases are TGTGCCAGCAGCTTATATTCTCCCAACTATGGCTACACCTTC. Its protein product is CASSLYSPNYGYTF. The rearrangement joins TRBV7-2 to TRBJ1-2, with D unclear. The V and J ends lost 2 bases and 2 bases respectively, with 9 bases between them. The CDR3 totals 14 residues. The germline CDR1 and CDR2 sequences are SGHTA and FQGNSA.

The V and J genes are TRBV6-5 and TRBJ2-3; no reliable D call. Germline CDR1 is MNHEY and CDR2 is SVGAGI. This CDR3 is built from 13 residues. Trimming left V 8 bases short and J 0 bases short, with 9 bases between. The CDR3 reads CASGYSSTDTQYF. In DNA form, the CDR3 reads TGTGCCAGCGGCTACTCAAGCACAGATACGCAGTATTTT.

The genes are TRBV20-1 and TRBJ1-5, with D unclear. CDR1 and CDR2 (germline): DFQATT, SNEGSKA (reference sequence). CDR3 length: 15 amino acids. Between the trimmed V and J ends, which lost 3 bases and 1 base, there was a span of 13 bases. Here the CDR3 reads CSASPRAGSNQPQHF. CDR3 in DNA: TGCAGTGCTAGTCCCCGGGCCGGAAGCAATCAGCCCCAGCATTTT.

This chain links TRBV5-1 with TRBJ2-2, with D possibly TRBD2 on 6 matching bases. Germline CDR1 SGHRS, CDR2 YFSETQ. The CDR3 length is 19 residues. The V end lost 0 bases, the J end lost 1 base, and 19 bases lay between the germline ends. The CDR3, as DNA: TGCGCCAGCAGCTTGGATCCCCGGCCAACTAGCAGGAACACCGGGGAGCTGTTTTTT. Residues: CASSLDPRPTSRNTGELFF.